This entry lists 25 T cell receptor beta chains sequenced from one sample in a study of T cells in Graves' hyperthyroidism and ophthalmopathy. TCR beta CDR3 regions were amplified from RNA. First-round RT-PCR with HTBI primers amplified the TCR CDR3 region. One entry per CDR3 protein results from TCRdb running MiXCR on the multiplex PCR reads. This sample has over 650,000 distinct CDR3 sequences, with around 17% found just once. Sequenced material: blood. The receptors were gathered from a man between 18 and 29 years old with Graves' hyperthyroidism.

This clonotype was seen repeatedly, ten times or more. The rearrangement joins TRBV7-2 to TRBJ2-5, with unresolved D. Between the trimmed V and J ends, which lost 5 bases and 0 bases, there was a span of 10 bases. CDR3 size: 14 residues. Germline values: CDR1 SGHTA, CDR2 FQGNSA. The DNA for the CDR3 is TGTGCCAGCAGCCGCCGGAGTTACCAAGAGACCCAGTACTTC. The encoded protein is CASSRRSYQETQYF.

This clonotype was seen at least ten times. The chain has TRBV19 and TRBJ1-1; D is unresolved. V was clipped by 3 bases and J by 1 base, with 9 bases between them. The CDR3 is made up of 14 amino acids. Germline lookup yields CDR1 LNHDA and CDR2 SQIVND (reference sequence). The CDR3 reads CASSMGSGNTEAFF. CDR3 sequence (DNA): TGTGCCAGTAGTATGGGTAGCGGGAACACTGAAGCTTTCTTT.

In its sample, this clonotype was seen many times. The chain couples TRBV6-5 to TRBJ2-7; 7 bases match TRBD2. Looked up from germline, CDR1 is MNHEY and CDR2 is SVGAGI. The CDR3 length is 20 residues. J lost 7 bases, V lost 4 bases, and 28 bases had no gene match. In nucleotides, the CDR3 is TGTGCCAGCAGTTCTCGAGACTTCTCCCAGGATTGGGGGGGAATTGGGGAGCAGTACTTC. It encodes CASSSRDFSQDWGGIGEQYF.

This clonotype was detected only a few times. V gene TRBV11-3 combines with J gene TRBJ2-2, with D tentatively TRBD2 (5 bases). V was shortened by 5 bases and J by 4 bases, with 11 bases between the two germline ends. CDR1 and CDR2 from the germline V gene are SGHNT and YENEEA. The CDR3 is 14 residues long. The CDR3 reads CASSLLRVTGELFF. CDR3 sequence (DNA): TGTGCCAGCAGCCTGCTGCGGGTCACCGGGGAGCTGTTTTTT.

This clonotype was detected only a few times. V is TRBV15 and J is TRBJ1-5; TRBD1 might be the D (5 bases). This CDR3 contains 13 residues. Trimming shortened V by 0 bases and J by 7 bases, and 7 bases separated the two germline ends. Germline V gene lookup returns CDR1 LNHNV and CDR2 YYDKDF (reference sequence). The CDR3 loop reads CATSRDRDQPQHF. The CDR3 nucleotides are TGTGCCACCAGCAGAGACAGGGACCAGCCCCAGCATTTT.

This clonotype was detected a few times. The chain couples TRBV6-1 to TRBJ1-5; tentatively, D is TRBD1 (5 bases). The germline V and J ends were trimmed by 10 bases and 0 bases, with 13 bases remaining between them. The CDR3 consists of 14 residues. CDR1 and CDR2 from the germline V gene are MNHNS and SASEGT. This CDR3 reads CANRGIHSNQPQHF. The CDR3 DNA reads as TGTGCCAACCGGGGCATCCATAGCAATCAGCCCCAGCATTTT.

At least ten counts were recorded for this clonotype. The J gene is TRBJ2-5, the V gene TRBV11-3; D may be TRBD1 (5 bases). The ends were cut back, 4 bases at V and 2 bases at J, with 8 bases in the middle. CDR1 SGHNT and CDR2 YENEEA come from the germline V gene. This CDR3 is built from 13 residues. CDR3 coding DNA: TGTGCCAGCAGCTCCGACAGACAAGAGACCCAGTACTTC. It yields the protein CASSSDRQETQYF.

In this sample, this clonotype turned up many times. The chain combines TRBV27 with TRBJ2-7, with TRBD2 identical over 7 bases. CDR3 length: 15 residues. Germline V lookup: CDR1 MNHEY, CDR2 SMNVEV (reference sequence). V was clipped by 5 bases and J by 3 bases; unmatched bases: 10. The CDR3 here is CASSPTRLANYEQYF. The CDR3 nucleotides are TGTGCCAGCAGTCCGACCAGACTAGCCAACTACGAGCAGTACTTC.

This clonotype came up many times. This sequence joins TRBV7-9 and TRBJ1-1, with unresolved D. The CDR3 covers 15 residues. Trimming removed 5 bases from V and 0 bases from J, with 13 bases in between. The germline V gene encodes CDR1 SEHNR and CDR2 FQNEAQ (reference sequence). The CDR3 bases are TGTGCCAGCAGCGGAGCCAGAAGCATGAACACTGAAGCTTTCTTT. Amino acids: CASSGARSMNTEAFF.

This clonotype was counted a single time. J is TRBJ2-3 and V is TRBV19; TRBD2 might be the D (6 bases). CDR3 length: 17 residues. Trimming left V 6 bases short and J 3 bases short, with 22 bases between. Germline-derived CDR1 and CDR2 are LNHDA and SQIVND (reference sequence). Here the CDR3 DNA reads TGTGCCAGTAGATCGCCTCCCGGGACTGGAATAACAGATACGCAGTATTTT. Protein product: CASRSPPGTGITDTQYF.

The V call is TRBV20-1, the J call TRBJ2-7, with TRBD1 matching over 8 bases. The junction had 13 bases not matched to a gene; V was cut back by 3 bases and J by 3 bases. CDR1 and CDR2 (germline): DFQATT, SNEGSKA (reference sequence). CDR3 length: 16 residues. CDR3 in DNA: TGCAGTGCTAGGCGTACATGGGACAGGAACCTCTACGAGCAGTACTTC. Amino acid sequence: CSARRTWDRNLYEQYF.

The gene calls are TRBV4-2 and TRBJ1-1; D is unresolved. CDR3 length: 13 residues. Trimming pared 4 bases from V and 0 bases from J, leaving 6 bases between. Germline V gene data show CDR1 as LGHNA and CDR2 as YNFKEQ. CDR3 in amino acids: CASSPLLNTEAFF. The CDR3 nucleotides are TGTGCCAGCAGCCCACTACTGAACACTGAAGCTTTCTTT.

The chain employs TRBV4-2 and TRBJ1-2, with 7 bases lining up with TRBD1. The J segment lost 4 bases and the V segment lost 2 bases, leaving 7 bases of the junction unmatched. The germline gives CDR1 LGHNA, CDR2 YNFKEQ. The CDR3 runs to 15 residues. Here the CDR3 reads CASSQPGQTSYGYTF. CDR3 DNA sequence: TGTGCCAGCAGCCAACCGGGACAGACCAGCTATGGCTACACCTTC.

This chain uses TRBV15 with TRBJ2-5; the match to TRBD2 covers 8 bases. From germline, CDR1 is LNHNV and CDR2 YYDKDF (reference sequence). V shed 0 bases, J shed 4 bases, and the junction held 4 bases outside the gene matches. The CDR3 covers 15 residues. This CDR3 reads CATSRDRGGGETQYF. The CDR3 bases are TGTGCCACCAGCAGAGATCGGGGGGGCGGAGAGACCCAGTACTTC. The entire variable domain, with the rest obtained from reference TRBV15 and TRBJ2-5, is as follows: DAMVIQNPRYQVTQFGKPVTLSCSQTLNHNVMYWYQQKSSQAPKLLFHYYDKDFNNEADTPDNFQSRRPNTSFCFLDIRSPGLGDTAMYLCATSRDRGGGETQYFGPGTRLLVL.

V is TRBV12-3 or TRBV12-4 and J is TRBJ2-1, with D unclear. This CDR3 region has 13 residues. Trimming stripped 5 bases from V and 8 bases from J, with 13 bases between. This chain's CDR3 is CASSTRLAYEQFF. CDR3 DNA: TGTGCCAGCAGTACCCGCCTCGCCTATGAGCAGTTCTTC.

This clonotype was seen a handful of times. The V and J genes are TRBV20-1 and TRBJ2-7; 12 bases match TRBD2. With 0 bases clipped from V and 0 bases from J, the junction kept 0 bases outside the gene matches. CDR1 is DFQATT, CDR2 SNEGSKA, per germline (reference sequence). The CDR3 is 15 amino acids. In DNA form, the CDR3 reads TGCAGTGCTAGAGAACTAGCGGGAGGCTCCTACGAGCAGTACTTC. Amino acids: CSARELAGGSYEQYF.

This clonotype showed up many times. V is TRBV12-3 or TRBV12-4 and J is TRBJ2-3, with 8 bases matching TRBD1. The CDR3 is 13 amino acids. With V trimmed by 6 bases and J by 6 bases, 5 bases remained unmatched. This CDR3 reads CASRGQGVDTQYF. The CDR3 DNA sequence: TGTGCCAGCAGAGGACAGGGAGTGGATACGCAGTATTTT.

The CDR3 DNA sequence: TGTGCCAGCAGTGGTCGGACTAGCGGGAGGTACATTCAGTACTTC. Protein sequence: CASSGRTSGRYIQYF. The gene calls are TRBV2 and TRBJ2-4, with 14 bases fitting TRBD2. CDR3 length: 15 residues. CDR1 SNHLY and CDR2 FYNNEI come from the germline V gene. The J segment lost 8 bases and the V segment lost 4 bases, leaving 4 bases of the junction unmatched.

This clonotype has just a few counts. This chain connects TRBV5-1 to TRBJ2-2, with D perhaps matching TRBD2 (6 bases). Germline V gene lookup returns CDR1 SGHRS and CDR2 YFSETQ. CDR3 length: 15 residues. V dropped 3 bases and J dropped 6 bases, with 15 bases sitting between them. CDR3 nucleotide sequence: TGCGCCAGCAGCTGGGGACGGACGGGGGCCGGGGAGCTGTTTTTT. Translated, it gives CASSWGRTGAGELFF. Using reference TRBV5-1 and TRBJ2-2 for the parts outside the CDR3, the full variable domain is KAGVTQTPRYLIKTRGQQVTLSCSPISGHRSVSWYQQTPGQGLQFLFEYFSETQRNKGNFPGRFSGRQFSNSRSEMNVSTLELGDSALYLCASSWGRTGAGELFFGEGSRLTVL.

This clonotype was recorded at least ten times. The chain recombines TRBV30 with TRBJ2-7; D gene ambiguous. The V end was cut by 2 bases, the J end by 3 bases, with 5 bases between. Per the germline V gene, CDR1 is GTSNPN and CDR2 is SVGIG (reference sequence). The CDR3 runs to 11 residues. The DNA of the CDR3 is TGTGCCTGGAGTTCCGTCTACGAGCAGTACTTC. It yields the protein CAWSSVYEQYF.

This clonotype was found a few times. The chain carries TRBV7-2 and TRBJ1-1; perhaps TRBD1 as D (5 bases). The CDR3 is 14 amino acids. Germline V lookup: CDR1 SGHTA, CDR2 FQGNSA. V was cut by 4 bases and J by 7 bases, with 16 bases left in between. The CDR3 loop reads CASSSERGEGEAFF. The DNA of the CDR3 is TGTGCCAGCAGCTCCGAAAGGGGCGAGGGTGAAGCTTTCTTT.

The chain joins TRBV20-1 to TRBJ1-4, with TRBD1 as a possible D gene (6 bases). Per germline, CDR1 DFQATT and CDR2 SNEGSKA (reference sequence). Trimming shortened V by 2 bases and J by 7 bases, and 8 bases separated the two germline ends. The CDR3 covers 12 residues. The CDR3 loop reads CSARQGSEKLFF. The CDR3 bases are TGCAGTGCTAGACAGGGGAGTGAAAAACTGTTTTTT.

This clonotype was counted ten times or more. The chain uses TRBV28 and TRBJ2-1, with 8 bases lining up with TRBD2. J lost 8 bases, V lost 3 bases, and 9 bases had no gene match. This CDR3 contains 15 residues. Per the germline V gene, CDR1 is MDHEN and CDR2 is SYDVKM. DNA of the CDR3: TGTGCCAGCAGTTTCTTCGGAAGCGGGAGCTATGAGCAGTTCTTC. It translates to CASSFFGSGSYEQFF. The full variable domain, in which reference TRBV28 and TRBJ2-1 provide the parts outside the CDR3, is DVKVTQSSRYLVKRTGEKVFLECVQDMDHENMFWYRQDPGLGLRLIYFSYDVKMKEKGDIPEGYSVSREKKERFSLILESASTNQTSMYLCASSFFGSGSYEQFFGPGTRLTVL.

V is TRBV4-1 and J is TRBJ2-2; D ambiguous. This CDR3 is built from 14 residues. CDR1 and CDR2 (germline): MGHRA, YSYEKL. V lost 4 bases to trimming and J lost 7 bases, with 13 bases between them. The CDR3 region is CASSLTTQGGELFF. The CDR3 nucleotides are TGCGCCAGCAGCCTCACCACACAAGGCGGGGAGCTGTTTTTT.

The genes are TRBV9 and TRBJ2-6; the D gene is possibly TRBD1 (5 bases). Germline V gives CDR1 SGDLS, CDR2 YYNGEE. The CDR3 runs 20 residues. Trimming shortened V by 3 bases and J by 4 bases, and 26 bases separated the two germline ends. The CDR3 DNA sequence: TGTGCCAGCAGCGCCCGGATTAAGGCCAGGGATGGGTTAGGGGCCAACGTCCTGACTTTC. Translated, it gives CASSARIKARDGLGANVLTF.